Listed here are 3 T cell receptor beta chains from one sample, sequenced in a study of cytomegalovirus exposure and HLA in healthy donors. Amplification used 60 Vbeta primers and 13 Jbeta primers. Data came from immunoSEQ multiplex PCR; TCRdb stores just in-frame clones and leaves some out. The sample has 150,000 to 200,000 clones, 75% to 85% seen once. Sequenced material: PBMCs. The receptor source for this set is a woman aged 18-29 years in good health and CMV-seropositive.

The V gene is TRBV7-9, the J gene TRBJ1-1; D ambiguous. From germline, CDR1 is SEHNR and CDR2 FQNEAQ (reference sequence). With 5 bases removed from V and 4 bases from J, the gap between germline ends came to 11 bases. The CDR3 spans 13 residues. The CDR3 DNA is TGTGCCAGCAGCCATGAGGGAGGCACTGAAGCTTTCTTT. As protein: CASSHEGGTEAFF.

The chain recombines TRBV6-6 with TRBJ1-6, with D unclear. Germline CDR1 reads MNHNY; CDR2 reads SVGAGI (reference sequence). With 5 bases removed from V and 4 bases from J, the gap between germline ends came to 15 bases. CDR3 length: 16 amino acids. The chain's CDR3 is CASSPIFGQYNSPLHF. Here the CDR3 DNA reads TGTGCCAGCAGTCCGATTTTCGGTCAATATAATTCACCCCTCCACTTT.

The chain employs TRBV19 and TRBJ2-2, with D possibly TRBD1 on 6 matching bases. The V and J ends lost 4 bases and 3 bases respectively, with 15 bases between them. The CDR3 sequence is 16 residues long. The V gene's germline CDR1 is LNHDA and CDR2 SQIVND (reference sequence). The CDR3 reads CASSNSGEFDTGELFF. CDR3 DNA sequence: TGTGCCAGTAGTAACTCAGGGGAATTCGACACCGGGGAGCTGTTTTTT.